This T cell receptor (beta chain) was recovered during a study of blood T cell repertoires in COVID-19. Only in-frame clones appear in the TCRdb table, and some are missing; sequencing was by immunoSEQ multiplex PCR. The sample gives over 200,000 clones, roughly 87% of which show up once; around a tenth is in the top ten. V dropped 7 bases and J dropped 2; count of bases not matched to a gene: 16. This CDR3 is 17 amino acids long. The V gene's germline CDR1 is WSHSY and CDR2 SAAADI. Participant age was about 18 to 95 years, and participants resided in approximately 25 US areas. The chain is built from TRBV10-2 and TRBJ2-7, with 8 bases identical to TRBD1. The receptor was derived from a man younger than 35 with acute COVID-19. Input material: PBMCs or T cells enriched from blood (not recorded which). CDR3 sequence reads: CASMHDRGRVLTYEQYF. The CDR3 DNA is TGCGCCAGCATGCATGACAGGGGTCGCGTCTTAACCTACGAGCAGTACTTC.